The 28 T cell receptor beta chains listed next were all sequenced from one sample in a study of cytomegalovirus exposure and HLA in healthy donors. The primer mix had 60 Vbeta and 13 Jbeta primers. Sequenced by immunoSEQ multiplex PCR; TCRdb stores in-frame clones only, minus some. The repertoire includes about 170,000 clones, 80% to 85% of them detected once, and about 2.5% sits in the top ten. The material sequenced was PBMCs. The receptors here all came from a male donor in good health and CMV-seronegative.

This clone was counted once. The chain recombines TRBV11-2 with TRBJ1-1; TRBD1 is a possible D gene (6 bases). The CDR3 totals 15 residues. The V end was cut by 0 bases, the J end by 4 bases, with 12 bases between. Germline V gene data show CDR1 as SGHAT and CDR2 as FQNNGV. The CDR3 loop reads CASSLDTRGGTEAFF. The DNA for the CDR3 is TGTGCCAGCAGCTTAGATACTAGGGGGGGCACTGAAGCTTTCTTT.

The chain employs TRBV7-9 and TRBJ1-3, with D unresolved. CDR1 and CDR2 (germline): SEHNR, FQNEAQ (reference sequence). The CDR3 is 12 amino acids. Trimming shortened V by 11 bases and J by 0 bases, and 8 bases separated the two germline ends. The CDR3 spells CAGLSSGNTIYF. CDR3 sequence (DNA): TGTGCCGGCTTAAGCTCTGGAAACACCATATATTTT. The full variable domain, completed using reference TRBV7-9 and TRBJ1-3, is DTGVSQNPRHKITKRGQNVTFRCDPISEHNRLYWYRQTLGQGPEFLTYFQNEAQLEKSRLLSDRFSAERPKGSFSTLEIQRTEQGDSAMYLCAGLSSGNTIYFGEGSWLTVV.

V usage is TRBV5-5 and J usage is TRBJ1-1; D not certain. V lost 0 bases and J 0 bases, leaving 15 bases between the germline ends. This CDR3 contains 17 residues. Germline CDR1 and CDR2: SGHKS and YYEKEE (reference sequence). CDR3 sequence reads: CASSLGLVRLVNTEAFF. The CDR3 coding sequence is TGTGCCAGCAGCTTGGGCCTCGTCAGGCTCGTGAACACTGAAGCTTTCTTT.

The V and J genes are TRBV25-1 and TRBJ2-4; a weak D match, TRBD1 (7 bases). This CDR3 region has 12 residues. Germline-derived CDR1 and CDR2 are MGHDK and SYGVNS. V was clipped by 3 bases and J by 9 bases, with 9 bases between them. In nucleotides, the CDR3 is TGTGCCAGCAGTGAGCAGGGGGGCATTCAGTACTTC. It is translated as CASSEQGGIQYF.

This chain uses TRBV27 with TRBJ1-4; 7 bases map to TRBD1. Germline loops: CDR1 MNHEY, CDR2 SMNVEV (reference sequence). The CDR3 is 12 residues long. Unmatched junction bases numbered 4, after V lost 5 bases and J lost 10 bases. The CDR3 DNA reads as TGTGCCAGCAGTCTCAACAGGGGAAAACTGTTTTTT. This codes for CASSLNRGKLFF.

Sample share makes this clone medium-sized. The chain joins TRBV7-9 to TRBJ2-7; TRBD2 might be the D (6 bases). V lost 1 base, J lost 2 bases, and 12 bases lay in between. Per the germline V gene, CDR1 is SEHNR and CDR2 is FQNEAQ (reference sequence). This CDR3 contains 15 residues. CDR3 loop: CASSLVGGPAYEQYF. The CDR3 DNA reads TGTGCCAGCAGCTTAGTTGGAGGGCCTGCCTACGAGCAGTACTTC.

This chain joins TRBV7-9 and TRBJ2-5; the match to TRBD1 covers 7 bases. This CDR3 is built from 13 residues. J lost 11 bases, V lost 5 bases, and 11 bases had no gene match. The germline V gene has CDR1 SEHNR and CDR2 FQNEAQ (reference sequence). CDR3 DNA: TGTGCCAGCAGCCCCCTGGGGGACAGTCAGCAGTACTTC. It yields the protein CASSPLGDSQQYF.

The V gene is TRBV7-9, the J gene TRBJ2-7, with D uncertain. CDR1 and CDR2 (germline): SEHNR, FQNEAQ (reference sequence). The CDR3 runs 15 residues. Trimming took 2 bases from V and 2 from J, leaving 13 bases between them. The chain's CDR3 is CASSLPAGTAYEQYF. CDR3 nucleotides: TGTGCCAGCAGCTTACCCGCAGGTACGGCCTACGAGCAGTACTTC.

The gene calls are TRBV6-5 and TRBJ2-7; the D gene is possibly TRBD1 (6 bases). Trimming pared 5 bases from V and 4 bases from J, leaving 15 bases between. This CDR3 spans 14 amino acids. The germline gives CDR1 MNHEY, CDR2 SVGAGI. The CDR3 sequence is CASSLGLGAYEQYF. DNA for the CDR3: TGTGCCAGCAGTCTGGGCCTGGGGGCTTACGAGCAGTACTTC.

CDR3 region: CASSLTGSTGELFF. The CDR3, as DNA: TGCGCCAGCAGCTTAACAGGGTCCACCGGGGAGCTGTTTTTT. This rearrangement joins TRBV5-1 to TRBJ2-2; the D gene is possibly TRBD1 (6 bases). The CDR3 extends over 14 amino acids. V was trimmed by 2 bases and J by 4 bases, leaving 9 bases between them. Germline CDR1 is SGHRS and CDR2 is YFSETQ. Supplemented by reference TRBV5-1 and TRBJ2-2, the full variable domain reads KAGVTQTPRYLIKTRGQQVTLSCSPISGHRSVSWYQQTPGQGLQFLFEYFSETQRNKGNFPGRFSGRQFSNSRSEMNVSTLELGDSALYLCASSLTGSTGELFFGEGSRLTVL.

The chain has TRBV29-1 and TRBJ2-1, with a weak D call TRBD2 (6 bases). The germline V gene has CDR1 SQVTM and CDR2 ANQGSEA. The CDR3 consists of 12 residues. Trimming cost V 6 bases and J 4 bases, with 10 bases left between them. The CDR3 region has the DNA TGCAGCGTCCCGGGACTTTACAATGAGCAGTTCTTC. This gives the protein CSVPGLYNEQFF.

The J gene is TRBJ1-1, the V gene TRBV19; D may be TRBD1 (5 bases). CDR3 length: 16 amino acids. Between the trimmed V and J ends, which lost 5 bases and 1 base, there was a span of 17 bases. Per germline, CDR1 LNHDA and CDR2 SQIVND (reference sequence). The CDR3 DNA follows: TGTGCCAGTAGTCCCCTTAGGGGCCACAAGAACACTGAAGCTTTCTTT. Its protein is CASSPLRGHKNTEAFF.

The V call is TRBV9, the J call TRBJ2-3; TRBD2 might be the D (8 bases). V was clipped by 3 bases and J by 7 bases, with 27 bases between them. Germline-derived CDR1 and CDR2 are SGDLS and YYNGEE. CDR3 length: 18 amino acids. The CDR3 is CASSAPPYLRGDSYTQYF. The CDR3 bases are TGTGCCAGCAGCGCACCGCCCTACTTGCGGGGGGACAGTTATACGCAGTATTTT.

The V call is TRBV5-5, the J call TRBJ1-5; D gene unclear. Trimming took off 3 bases at V and 1 base at J, with 8 bases between the two ends. Germline V gives CDR1 SGHKS, CDR2 YYEKEE (reference sequence). This CDR3 has 14 residues. The CDR3: CASSYDISNQPQHF. The DNA of the CDR3 is TGTGCCAGCAGCTATGACATCAGCAATCAGCCCCAGCATTTT.

The chain carries TRBV7-2 and TRBJ1-2; D unclear. The CDR3 extends over 16 amino acids. V shed 2 bases and J shed 0 bases, with 13 bases lying between them. CDR1 and CDR2 (germline): SGHTA, FQGNSA. CDR3 in amino acids: CASSLSNLLANYGYTF. The CDR3 DNA is TGTGCCAGCAGCTTATCTAATCTCCTGGCTAACTATGGCTACACCTTC.

This sequence joins TRBV30 and TRBJ1-3, with 7 bases that match TRBD1. Germline CDR1 GTSNPN, CDR2 SVGIG (reference sequence). The CDR3 runs to 14 residues. The trim removed 4 bases at V and 5 bases at J, leaving 8 bases unmatched. Here the CDR3 reads CAWTNRDSRNTIYF. CDR3 nucleotide sequence: TGTGCCTGGACCAACCGGGACAGCAGAAACACCATATATTTT.

The V and J genes are TRBV27 and TRBJ2-7; perhaps TRBD1 as D (5 bases). The CDR3 sequence is 15 residues long. The V gene's germline CDR1 is MNHEY and CDR2 SMNVEV (reference sequence). The V and J ends lost 2 bases and 5 bases respectively, with 16 bases between them. CDR3 nucleotides: TGTGCCAGCAGTTTAAGGCAGGGCGGTCAGAACGAGCAGTACTTC. It specifies CASSLRQGGQNEQYF.

This clone showed up just once. This chain uses TRBV7-8 with TRBJ2-1; 7 positions agree with TRBD2. The length of the CDR3 is 14 residues. V was pared by 5 bases and J by 6 bases, with 7 bases of the junction left unmatched. Per the germline V gene, CDR1 is SGHVS and CDR2 is FQNEAQ. The CDR3 spells CASSPGGSPNEQFF. The DNA of the CDR3 is TGTGCCAGCAGCCCGGGGGGTAGTCCCAATGAGCAGTTCTTC.

DNA for the CDR3: TGTGCCAGCAGCTTTGCCACGCGAGGAGTTTCACCCCTCCACTTT. Protein sequence: CASSFATRGVSPLHF. This rearrangement joins TRBV7-2 to TRBJ1-6; D is unclear. In germline, CDR1 is SGHTA, CDR2 FQGNSA. CDR3 length equals 15 residues. V gave up 3 bases and J gave up 9 bases, with 15 bases separating them.

J is TRBJ2-3 and V is TRBV4-1, with D uncertain. Germline lookup yields CDR1 MGHRA and CDR2 YSYEKL. This CDR3 is 12 amino acids long. With 1 base removed from V and 6 bases from J, the gap between germline ends came to 5 bases. DNA of the CDR3: TGCGCCAGCAGCCAAGCAGGTGATACGCAGTATTTT. Protein product: CASSQAGDTQYF.

The CDR3 DNA follows: TGTGCCAGCAGCTCCGGGACTACACAAGAGACCCAGTACTTC. Translated, it gives CASSSGTTQETQYF. V is TRBV6-8 and J is TRBJ2-5, with 7 nucleotides matching TRBD2. This CDR3 is 14 amino acids long. Trimming at V came to 6 bases and at J to 2 bases, leaving 6 bases not matched to a gene. Germline lookup yields CDR1 MNHGY and CDR2 SAAAGT.

This rearrangement joins TRBV29-1 to TRBJ2-1, with TRBD1 as a possible D gene (6 bases). CDR1 is SQVTM, CDR2 ANQGSEA, per germline. The CDR3 is 15 amino acids. The V gene lost 6 bases and the J gene lost 0 bases, with 15 bases spanning the gap. CDR3 in amino acids: CSVARDIGSYNEQFF. For the CDR3, the DNA is TGCAGCGTCGCACGGGACATCGGCTCCTACAATGAGCAGTTCTTC.

The chain carries TRBV27 and TRBJ2-6; D perhaps matches TRBD1 (5 bases). The V end lost 3 bases, the J end lost 0 bases, and 6 bases lay between the germline ends. The germline V gene has CDR1 MNHEY and CDR2 SMNVEV (reference sequence). This CDR3 is 15 amino acids long. The CDR3 reads CASSLDNSGANVLTF. As DNA, the CDR3 is TGTGCCAGCAGTTTGGACAACTCTGGGGCCAACGTCCTGACTTTC.

This clone occurred a few times. This sequence joins TRBV5-1 and TRBJ2-1, with TRBD2 as a possible D gene (6 bases). Trimming pared 4 bases from V and 4 bases from J, leaving 12 bases between. CDR3 length equals 14 residues. Germline V gene sequence: CDR1 SGHRS, CDR2 YFSETQ. CDR3 coding DNA: TGCGCCAGCAGCAGGCCGGGGGAATACAATGAGCAGTTCTTC. Its protein is CASSRPGEYNEQFF.

The rearrangement links TRBV6-6 to TRBJ2-7; TRBD1 aligns across 9 bases. The CDR3 covers 15 residues. V was clipped by 2 bases and J by 3 bases; unmatched bases: 5. In germline, CDR1 is MNHNY, CDR2 SVGAGI (reference sequence). CDR3: CASSYGTGSGYEQYF. CDR3 in DNA: TGTGCCAGCAGTTACGGGACAGGGTCAGGCTACGAGCAGTACTTC.

V usage is TRBV7-2 and J usage is TRBJ2-7; 10 bases match TRBD1. Germline lookup yields CDR1 SGHTA and CDR2 FQGNSA. V lost 7 bases, J lost 3 bases, and 6 bases stayed unmatched. The CDR3 has 14 residues. The CDR3 DNA reads as TGTGCCAGCACTAGACAGGGGGCGGGCTACGAGCAGTACTTC. The encoded protein is CASTRQGAGYEQYF.

This chain joins TRBV27 and TRBJ2-7; weak D call: TRBD1 (6 bases). Per germline, CDR1 MNHEY and CDR2 SMNVEV (reference sequence). The CDR3 contains 15 residues. V dropped 6 bases and J dropped 5 bases, with 20 bases sitting between them. In DNA, the CDR3 is TGTGCCAGCAGACCCGGTCCGACAGGCCCCAACGAGCAGTACTTC. Amino acids: CASRPGPTGPNEQYF.

This chain links TRBV7-2 with TRBJ1-1; 8 bases line up with TRBD1. The junction had 6 bases not matched to a gene; V was cut back by 5 bases and J by 1 base. CDR1 SGHTA and CDR2 FQGNSA come from the germline V gene. This CDR3 spans 15 amino acids. The CDR3 reads CASSPPGTGNTEAFF. Written as DNA, the CDR3 is TGTGCCAGCAGCCCCCCCGGGACAGGGAACACTGAAGCTTTCTTT.